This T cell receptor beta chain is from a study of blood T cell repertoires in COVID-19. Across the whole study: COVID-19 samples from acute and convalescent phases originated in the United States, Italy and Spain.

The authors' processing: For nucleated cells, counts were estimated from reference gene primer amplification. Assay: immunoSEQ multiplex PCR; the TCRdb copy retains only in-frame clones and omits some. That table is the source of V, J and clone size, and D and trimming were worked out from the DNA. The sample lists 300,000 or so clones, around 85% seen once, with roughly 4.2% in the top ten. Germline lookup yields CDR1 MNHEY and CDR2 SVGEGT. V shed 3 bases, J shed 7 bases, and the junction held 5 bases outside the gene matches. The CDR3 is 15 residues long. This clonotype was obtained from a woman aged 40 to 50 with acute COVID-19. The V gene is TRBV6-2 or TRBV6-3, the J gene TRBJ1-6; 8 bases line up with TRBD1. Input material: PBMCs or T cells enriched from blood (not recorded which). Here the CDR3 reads CASSYGQGPNSPLHF. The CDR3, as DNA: TGTGCCAGCAGTTATGGACAGGGCCCCAATTCACCCCTCCACTTT.